The present entry profiles one T cell receptor beta chain with its context. Its cognate antigen is unknown. There were TCR beta CDR3 regions amplified from RNA transcripts. Using the HTBI primer set, a first-round RT-PCR was run on the TCR CDR3. TCRdb called the multiplex PCR reads again in MiXCR, with one record for every CDR3 protein. The repertoire holds 660,000 or so distinct CDR3 sequences, with nearly 45% as singletons. The length of the CDR3 is 15 residues. The germline V and J ends were trimmed by 3 bases and 4 bases, with 16 bases remaining between them. This entry is derived from a study of T cells in Graves' hyperthyroidism and ophthalmopathy. The study, taken as a whole, reports: It was a median 6.5 months before onset that the model predicted ophthalmopathy.

Clinicians diagnosed patients from clinical symptoms, serum thyroxine and TRAb, thyroid ultrasound and orbital computed tomography. This receptor was taken from an adult man with Graves' disease, either hyperthyroidism or ophthalmopathy (not recorded which). Sequencing was done on a sample of peripheral blood or thyroid tissue (not recorded which). This rearrangement joins TRBV12-3 or TRBV12-4 to TRBJ2-7; tentatively, D is TRBD2 (6 bases). This CDR3 reads CASSFGGRYAYEQYF. The CDR3 bases are TGTGCCAGCAGTTTCGGAGGGAGGTACGCTTACGAGCAGTACTTC.